This T cell receptor beta chain was captured by sequencing in a study of control samples from healthy donors and cancer patients. TCRdb's table, derived via immunoSEQ multiplex PCR, lists solely in-frame clones and lacks some. The data show tens of thousands of clones, around 87% seen once. V lost 7 bases to trimming and J lost 4 bases; unmatched junction nucleotides: 9. The germline CDR1 and CDR2 sequences are SQVTM and ANQGSEA. The CDR3 contains 13 residues. The chain couples TRBV29-1 to TRBJ2-5, with 7 positions matching TRBD1. What was sequenced was PBMCs. This receptor was identified in a woman aged 55-69 years with lung cancer. CDR3 in DNA: TGCAGCGCTCGACAGGGATCTCGAGAGACCCAGTACTTC. It translates to CSARQGSRETQYF.